This T cell receptor beta chain is drawn from a study of cytomegalovirus exposure and HLA in healthy donors. CDR3 length: 14 residues. Trimming shortened V by 4 bases and J by 6 bases, and 14 bases separated the two germline ends. Germline-derived CDR1 and CDR2 are SGHKS and YYEKEE (reference sequence). Notes on the study in general: Cytomegalovirus status was reportedly diagnosed by the classifier with high sensitivity and specificity. In vitro experiments confirmed that three CMV-associated chains were specific for CMV antigens. Serostatus for CMV was the only available immune exposure information.

Comments on this clone: The antigen is undetermined.

The primer mix had 60 Vbeta and 13 Jbeta primers. Clones were read by immunoSEQ multiplex PCR, and TCRdb kept only the in-frame ones, dropping some. The table has about 160,000 clones, 65% to 85% seen once; the top ten hold roughly 2.6%. The rearrangement uses TRBV5-5 and TRBJ1-5, with D tentatively TRBD1 (5 bases). The sample taken for sequencing was PBMCs. This receptor was taken from a woman aged 40 to 50 in good health and CMV-seropositive. CDR3 sequence: CASSPPGKTQPQHF. The CDR3 DNA follows: TGTGCCAGCAGCCCGCCAGGGAAAACTCAGCCCCAGCATTTT.